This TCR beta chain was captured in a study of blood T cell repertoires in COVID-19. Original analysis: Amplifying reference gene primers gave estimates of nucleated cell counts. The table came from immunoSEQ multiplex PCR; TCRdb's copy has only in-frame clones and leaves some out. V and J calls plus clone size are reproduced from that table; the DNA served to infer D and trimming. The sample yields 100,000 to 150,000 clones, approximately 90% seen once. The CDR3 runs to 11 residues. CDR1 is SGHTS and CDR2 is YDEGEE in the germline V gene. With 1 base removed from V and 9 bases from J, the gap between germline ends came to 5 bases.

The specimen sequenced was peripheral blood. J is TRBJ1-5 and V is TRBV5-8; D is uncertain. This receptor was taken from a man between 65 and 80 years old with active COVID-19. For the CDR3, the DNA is TGTGCCAGCAGCTTGTACGGGCCCCAGCATTTT. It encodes CASSLYGPQHF.